One and the same sample provided the 23 T cell receptor beta chains below, sequenced in a study of cytomegalovirus exposure and HLA in healthy donors. The PCR contained 60 Vbeta and 13 Jbeta primers. Profiling relied on immunoSEQ multiplex PCR, and the TCRdb table lists in-frame clones only, not all of them. The table includes tens of thousands of clones, 60% to 70% detected once. The material sequenced was PBMCs. Receptor source: a woman aged 25 to 39 in good health and CMV-seronegative.

V gene TRBV5-8 combines with J gene TRBJ1-1; D is perhaps TRBD1 (5 bases). The germline V gene has CDR1 SGHTS and CDR2 YDEGEE. Trimming left V 3 bases short and J 8 bases short, with 17 bases between. CDR3 length: 14 amino acids. Here the CDR3 DNA reads TGTGCCAGCAGCTCAACCGGGCCCAGGGTGGAAGCTTTCTTT. Amino acid sequence: CASSSTGPRVEAFF.

V usage is TRBV5-1 and J usage is TRBJ2-5, with D perhaps matching TRBD2 (6 bases). The CDR3 has 15 residues. Germline CDR1 reads SGHRS; CDR2 reads YFSETQ. Deletions cut 4 bases from V and 5 bases from J, with 18 bases between. The CDR3 bases are TGCGCCAGCAGCCTGGGACTGGGAAGGGGCGAGACCCAGTACTTC. Residues: CASSLGLGRGETQYF.

The chain couples TRBV30 to TRBJ2-7; TRBD2 aligns across 13 bases. J gave up 6 bases and V 3 bases, and 8 bases lay outside the gene matches. The germline V gene encodes CDR1 GTSNPN and CDR2 SVGIG (reference sequence). The CDR3 has 15 residues. The CDR3 sequence: CAWSRGLAGDGEQYF. For the CDR3, the DNA is TGTGCCTGGAGCCGTGGACTAGCGGGAGACGGCGAGCAGTACTTC.

The chain links TRBV5-1 to TRBJ2-1; 10 bases agree with TRBD2. Losses at the gene ends were 5 bases for V and 10 bases for J; bases not matched to a gene: 9. CDR1 and CDR2 from the germline V gene are SGHRS and YFSETQ. The CDR3 is 14 amino acids. CDR3 protein: CASRSIAGGLEQFF. DNA of the CDR3: TGCGCCAGCAGATCCATAGCGGGAGGTCTCGAGCAGTTCTTC.

This clone showed up just a few times. The chain carries TRBV5-1 and TRBJ1-1; D remains ambiguous. The germline V gene has CDR1 SGHRS and CDR2 YFSETQ. The CDR3 consists of 12 residues. V lost 3 bases to trimming and J lost 7 bases, with 10 bases between them. The CDR3 loop is CASSSLSGEAFF. For the CDR3, the DNA is TGCGCCAGCAGCTCCCTTTCGGGTGAAGCTTTCTTT.

There are a few counts of this clone. The chain recombines TRBV6-5 with TRBJ1-1; weak D call: TRBD1 (6 bases). Trimming cost V 10 bases and J 11 bases, with 20 bases left between them. The germline gives CDR1 MNHEY, CDR2 SVGAGI. The CDR3 spans 12 residues. CDR3 protein: CATLTGLGGAFF. In DNA form, the CDR3 reads TGTGCCACCCTCACAGGGTTGGGCGGGGCTTTCTTT.

Here the CDR3 reads CASSFIDEQFF. CDR3 nucleotides: TGCGCCAGCAGCTTCATAGATGAGCAGTTCTTC. The rearrangement uses TRBV5-1 and TRBJ2-1, with D uncertain. Trimming left V 2 bases short and J 8 bases short, with 5 bases between. The CDR3 runs to 11 residues. The germline gives CDR1 SGHRS, CDR2 YFSETQ.

This clone was seen at least ten times. The chain carries TRBV6-6 and TRBJ2-2, with a possible D match to TRBD1 (5 bases). The V end was cut by 2 bases, the J end by 3 bases, with 7 bases between. The CDR3 is 14 amino acids. Germline V gene lookup returns CDR1 MNHNY and CDR2 SVGAGI (reference sequence). CDR3 region: CASSYVRDTGELFF. Here the CDR3 DNA reads TGTGCCAGCAGTTACGTCAGGGACACCGGGGAGCTGTTTTTT.

The chain carries TRBV6-1 and TRBJ1-5, with 7 bases identical to TRBD1. The CDR3 extends over 15 amino acids. CDR1 MNHNS and CDR2 SASEGT come from the germline V gene. Trimming at V came to 7 bases and at J to 6 bases, leaving 12 bases not matched to a gene. CDR3 sequence (DNA): TGTGCCAGCATCGACTTCTCGGCAGGGGGTCAGCCCCAGCATTTT. As protein: CASIDFSAGGQPQHF.

This clone showed up just a few times. The J gene is TRBJ1-5, the V gene TRBV6-6, with 10 bases that match TRBD1. CDR3 length equals 16 residues. CDR1 is MNHNY, CDR2 SVGAGI, per germline (reference sequence). The V gene end was trimmed by 2 bases and the J gene end by 4 bases; junction bases not matched to a gene: 5. The CDR3 DNA sequence: TGTGCCAGCAGTTACCTCCCGGACAGGGGGAATCAGCCCCAGCATTTT. It specifies CASSYLPDRGNQPQHF.

The chain combines TRBV10-3 with TRBJ2-3, with 7 bases fitting TRBD1. The germline CDR1 and CDR2 sequences are ENHRY and SYGVKD. Trimming at V came to 8 bases and at J to 4 bases, leaving 9 bases not matched to a gene. This CDR3 has 14 amino acids. The CDR3 DNA is TGTGCCATCTCGGCAGGGGGATTGTCAGATACGCAGTATTTT. The encoded protein is CAISAGGLSDTQYF.

This rearrangement joins TRBV18 to TRBJ1-3; D unclear. This CDR3 has 14 residues. V gave up 3 bases and J gave up 0 bases, with 6 bases separating them. Germline V gene lookup returns CDR1 KGHSH and CDR2 LQKENI. CDR3 nucleotide sequence: TGTGCCAGCTCACCGGAGAGCTCTGGAAACACCATATATTTT. The encoded protein is CASSPESSGNTIYF.

The V gene is TRBV4-2, the J gene TRBJ2-7, with D possibly being TRBD2 (5 bases). The CDR3 length is 14 residues. Trimming stripped 4 bases from V and 9 bases from J, with 19 bases between. Germline V gives CDR1 LGHNA, CDR2 YNFKEQ. CDR3 region: CASSPEGPGERQYF. The CDR3 DNA is TGTGCCAGCAGCCCCGAAGGGCCCGGGGAGAGGCAGTACTTC.

The chain employs TRBV6-1 and TRBJ1-1; 7 bases are shared with TRBD1. The V gene's germline CDR1 is MNHNS and CDR2 SASEGT. V dropped 6 bases and J dropped 1; count of bases not matched to a gene: 2. The CDR3 extends over 13 amino acids. This CDR3 reads CASRRQGNTEAFF. The CDR3 region has the DNA TGTGCCAGCAGAAGACAGGGGAACACTGAAGCTTTCTTT.

In this sample, this clone turned up a few times. As DNA, the CDR3 is TGTGCCAGCACCCAGACAGGGGGCCACACAGATACGCAGTATTTT. It specifies CASTQTGGHTDTQYF. The J gene is TRBJ2-3, the V gene TRBV7-3; 10 bases align to TRBD1. This CDR3 has 15 residues. V shed 7 bases, J shed 2 bases, and the junction held 6 bases outside the gene matches. Germline V gene data show CDR1 as SGHTA and CDR2 as FQGTGA.

The V and J genes are TRBV19 and TRBJ1-1; 8 nucleotides line up with TRBD1. The trim removed 4 bases at V and 4 bases at J, leaving 8 bases unmatched. Germline CDR1 and CDR2: LNHDA and SQIVND (reference sequence). CDR3 length equals 15 residues. CDR3 residues: CASSTSTGVATEAFF. The CDR3 DNA sequence: TGTGCCAGTAGTACCTCGACAGGGGTGGCCACTGAAGCTTTCTTT.

The chain links TRBV18 to TRBJ2-3, with 8 positions matching TRBD1. CDR3 size: 16 residues. Germline CDR1 KGHSH, CDR2 LQKENI. J lost 3 bases, V lost 3 bases, and 8 bases had no gene match. In nucleotides, the CDR3 is TGTGCCAGCTCACCCTTAGACAGGGGTGGAACAGATACGCAGTATTTT. This sequence encodes CASSPLDRGGTDTQYF.

The chain employs TRBV5-4 and TRBJ2-7, with 7 bases aligning to TRBD1. V lost 4 bases, J lost 3 bases, and 7 bases stayed unmatched. Germline CDR1 is SGHNT and CDR2 is YYREEE (reference sequence). The length of the CDR3 is 14 residues. CDR3 residues: CASSLGTDLYEQYF. The CDR3 DNA is TGTGCCAGCAGCCTAGGGACAGACCTCTACGAGCAGTACTTC.

V and J are TRBV19 and TRBJ1-4; 9 nucleotides align to TRBD1. This CDR3 comprises 15 residues. Germline CDR1 is LNHDA and CDR2 is SQIVND (reference sequence). After removal of 6 bases from V and 7 bases from J, the junction contained 9 bases not matched to a gene. CDR3 sequence reads: CASRSGQGLSEKLFF. CDR3 DNA sequence: TGTGCCAGTAGGAGCGGACAGGGGCTCTCTGAAAAACTGTTTTTT.

The chain has TRBV29-1 and TRBJ2-7; 8 positions agree with TRBD1. CDR1 and CDR2 (germline): SQVTM, ANQGSEA. The CDR3 length is 13 residues. V trimming: 6 bases; J trimming: 2 bases; junction bases outside the gene matches: 6. The CDR3 spells CSVGQGQTYEQYF. In DNA form, the CDR3 reads TGCAGCGTCGGACAGGGTCAGACCTACGAGCAGTACTTC.

The rearrangement joins TRBV6-6 to TRBJ1-1; 9 nucleotides line up with TRBD1. V was clipped by 6 bases and J by 4 bases; unmatched bases: 6. Germline CDR1 and CDR2: MNHNY and SVGAGI (reference sequence). This CDR3 contains 14 residues. CDR3 in amino acids: CASSYRGRATEAFF. The CDR3 bases are TGTGCCAGCAGCTACAGGGGGCGTGCCACTGAAGCTTTCTTT.

The chain recombines TRBV6-5 with TRBJ2-7, with D possibly being TRBD2 (6 bases). Germline CDR1 and CDR2: MNHEY and SVGAGI. Deletions cut 0 bases from V and 3 bases from J, with 12 bases between. The CDR3 consists of 15 residues. The CDR3 is CASSYSRLVIYEQYF. The CDR3 DNA follows: TGTGCCAGCAGTTACTCGAGACTAGTTATCTACGAGCAGTACTTC.

Turning to this clone: Its ends do not fully match the called genes, so a read error is possible. The chain uses TRBV30 and TRBJ2-7; TRBD1 matches at 8 bases. The V gene's germline CDR1 is GTSNPN and CDR2 SVGIG (reference sequence). CDR3 size: 11 residues. DNA of the CDR3: TGTGCCTGGAGTGTAGGGGGACAGGCTAATTTC. This translates into CAWSVGGQANF.